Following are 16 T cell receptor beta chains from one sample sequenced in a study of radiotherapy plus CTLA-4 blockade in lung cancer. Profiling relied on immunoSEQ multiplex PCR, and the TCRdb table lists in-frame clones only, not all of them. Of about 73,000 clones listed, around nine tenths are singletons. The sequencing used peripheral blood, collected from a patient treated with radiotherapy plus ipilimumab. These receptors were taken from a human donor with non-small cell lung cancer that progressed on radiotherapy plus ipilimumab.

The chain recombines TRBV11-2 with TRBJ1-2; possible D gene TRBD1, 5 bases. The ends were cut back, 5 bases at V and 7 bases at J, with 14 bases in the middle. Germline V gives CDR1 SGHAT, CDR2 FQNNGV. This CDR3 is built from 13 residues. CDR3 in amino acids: CASSQSVRVGYTF. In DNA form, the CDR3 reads TGTGCCAGCAGCCAAAGCGTCAGGGTTGGCTACACCTTC.

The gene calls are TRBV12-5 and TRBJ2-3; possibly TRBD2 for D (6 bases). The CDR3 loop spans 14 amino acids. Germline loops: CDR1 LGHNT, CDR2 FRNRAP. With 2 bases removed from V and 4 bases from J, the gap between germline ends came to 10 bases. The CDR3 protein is CASGLYPGADTQYF. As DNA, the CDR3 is TGTGCTAGTGGTTTGTATCCGGGAGCAGATACGCAGTATTTT.

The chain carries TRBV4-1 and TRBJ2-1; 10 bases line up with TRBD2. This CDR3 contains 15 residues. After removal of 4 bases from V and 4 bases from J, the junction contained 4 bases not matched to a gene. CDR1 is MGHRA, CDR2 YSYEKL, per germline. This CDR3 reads CASSLGLADYNEQFF. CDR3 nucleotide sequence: TGCGCCAGCAGCCTCGGACTAGCGGATTACAATGAGCAGTTCTTC.

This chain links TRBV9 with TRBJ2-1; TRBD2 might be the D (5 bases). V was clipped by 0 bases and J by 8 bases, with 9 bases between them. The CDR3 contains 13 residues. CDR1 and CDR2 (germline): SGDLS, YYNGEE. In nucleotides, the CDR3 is TGTGCCAGCAGCGTAGTCCTAGCCCATGAGCAGTTCTTC. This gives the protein CASSVVLAHEQFF.

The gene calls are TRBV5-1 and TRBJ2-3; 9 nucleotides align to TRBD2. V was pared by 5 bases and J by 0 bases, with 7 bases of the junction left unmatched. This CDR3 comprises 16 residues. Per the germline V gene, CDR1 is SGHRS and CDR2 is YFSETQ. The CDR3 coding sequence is TGCGCCAGCAGTCTCGGACTAGCGACTAGCACAGATACGCAGTATTTT. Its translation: CASSLGLATSTDTQYF. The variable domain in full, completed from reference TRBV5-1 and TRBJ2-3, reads KAGVTQTPRYLIKTRGQQVTLSCSPISGHRSVSWYQQTPGQGLQFLFEYFSETQRNKGNFPGRFSGRQFSNSRSEMNVSTLELGDSALYLCASSLGLATSTDTQYFGPGTRLTVL.

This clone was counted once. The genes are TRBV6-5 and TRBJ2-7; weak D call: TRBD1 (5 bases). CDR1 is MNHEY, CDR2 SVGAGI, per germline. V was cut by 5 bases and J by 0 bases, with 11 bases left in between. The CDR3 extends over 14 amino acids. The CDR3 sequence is CASSPGQASYEQYV. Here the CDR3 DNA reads TGTGCCAGCAGTCCCGGACAAGCCTCCTACGAGCAGTACGTC.

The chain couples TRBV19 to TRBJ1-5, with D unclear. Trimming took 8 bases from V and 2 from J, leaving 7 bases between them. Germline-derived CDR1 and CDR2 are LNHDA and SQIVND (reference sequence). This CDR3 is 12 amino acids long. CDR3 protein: CASGTGNQPQHF. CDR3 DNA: TGTGCCAGTGGCACGGGCAATCAGCCCCAGCATTTT.

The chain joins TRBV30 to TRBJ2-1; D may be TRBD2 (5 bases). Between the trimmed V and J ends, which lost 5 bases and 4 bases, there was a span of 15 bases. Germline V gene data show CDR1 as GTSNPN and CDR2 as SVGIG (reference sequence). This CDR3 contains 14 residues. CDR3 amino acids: CAWSGVAWYNEQFF. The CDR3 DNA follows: TGTGCCTGGTCCGGTGTAGCGTGGTACAATGAGCAGTTCTTC.

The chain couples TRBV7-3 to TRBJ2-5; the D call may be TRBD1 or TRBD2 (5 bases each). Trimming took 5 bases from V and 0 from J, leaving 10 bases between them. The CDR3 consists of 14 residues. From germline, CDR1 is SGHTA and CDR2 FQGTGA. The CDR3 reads CASSRDGHQETQYF. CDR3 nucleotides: TGTGCCAGCAGCAGGGACGGACACCAAGAGACCCAGTACTTC.

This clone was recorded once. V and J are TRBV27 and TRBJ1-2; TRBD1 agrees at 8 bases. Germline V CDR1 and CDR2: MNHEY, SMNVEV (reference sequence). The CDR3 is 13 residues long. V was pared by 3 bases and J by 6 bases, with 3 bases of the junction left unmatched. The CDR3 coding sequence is TGTGCCAGCAGTTTCGGGACAGGTGATGGCTACACCTTC. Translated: CASSFGTGDGYTF.

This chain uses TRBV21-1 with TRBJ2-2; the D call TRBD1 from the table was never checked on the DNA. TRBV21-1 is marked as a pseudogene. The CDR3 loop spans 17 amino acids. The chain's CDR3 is CASSKHPDRGIAGELFF. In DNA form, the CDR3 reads TGTGCCAGCAGCAAACACCCGGACAGGGGTATAGCCGGGGAGCTGTTTTTT.

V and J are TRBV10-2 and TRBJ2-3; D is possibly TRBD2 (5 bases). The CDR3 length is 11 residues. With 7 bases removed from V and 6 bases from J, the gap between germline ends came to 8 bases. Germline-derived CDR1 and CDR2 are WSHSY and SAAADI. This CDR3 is CASTTGDTQYF. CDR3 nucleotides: TGCGCCAGCACGACGGGGGATACGCAGTATTTT.

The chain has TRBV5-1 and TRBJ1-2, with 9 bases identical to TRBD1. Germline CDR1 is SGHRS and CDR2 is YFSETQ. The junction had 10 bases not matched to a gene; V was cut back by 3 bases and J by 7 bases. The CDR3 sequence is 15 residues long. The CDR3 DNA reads TGCGCCAGCAGCTCAGGGACAGGGTTAGTCAGTGGCTACACCTTC. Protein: CASSSGTGLVSGYTF.

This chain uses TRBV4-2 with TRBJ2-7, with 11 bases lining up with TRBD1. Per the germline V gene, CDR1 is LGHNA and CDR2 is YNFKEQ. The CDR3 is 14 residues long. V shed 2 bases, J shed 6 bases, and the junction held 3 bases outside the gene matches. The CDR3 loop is CASSQSGTGGEQYF. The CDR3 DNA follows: TGTGCCAGCAGCCAATCCGGGACAGGGGGCGAGCAGTACTTC.

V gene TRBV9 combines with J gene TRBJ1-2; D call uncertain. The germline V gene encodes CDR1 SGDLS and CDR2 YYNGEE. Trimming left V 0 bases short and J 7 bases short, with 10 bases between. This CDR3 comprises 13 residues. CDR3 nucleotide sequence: TGTGCCAGCAGCGTAGCTCAGGCTTCTGGCTACACCTTC. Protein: CASSVAQASGYTF.

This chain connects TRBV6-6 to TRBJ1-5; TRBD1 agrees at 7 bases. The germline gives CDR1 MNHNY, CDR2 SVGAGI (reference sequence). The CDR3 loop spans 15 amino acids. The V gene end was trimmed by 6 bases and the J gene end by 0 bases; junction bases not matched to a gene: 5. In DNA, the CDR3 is TGTGCCAGCAGGAGGGACAGCTATAGCAATCAGCCCCAGCATTTT. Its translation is CASRRDSYSNQPQHF.